Below are 14 T cell receptor beta chains sequenced from a single sample in a study of blood T cell repertoires in COVID-19. Here immunoSEQ multiplex PCR was the method, and the copy in TCRdb shows in-frame clones only, minus some. The sample contains a few hundred thousand clones, roughly 87% of which appear only once. The specimen sequenced was PBMCs or T cells enriched from blood (not recorded which). These receptors were obtained from a man in his thirties or forties in a cohort exposed to, infected with or recovered from COVID-19 (not recorded which).

V is TRBV5-1 and J is TRBJ2-5; D might be TRBD1 (6 bases). The end of the DNA fits TRBJ2-7 better, so the J call may be wrong. Germline CDR1 SGHRS, CDR2 YFSETQ. CDR3 length: 14 amino acids. CDR3: CASSLEQGAYEQYF. The CDR3 DNA follows: TGCGCCAGCAGCTTGGAACAGGGAGCCTACGAGCAGTACTTC.

J is TRBJ2-1 and V is TRBV11-3; weak D call: TRBD2 (5 bases). V was trimmed by 0 bases and J by 2 bases, leaving 14 bases between them. Germline V gene sequence: CDR1 SGHNT, CDR2 YENEEA. The CDR3 length is 17 residues. CDR3 sequence (DNA): TGTGCCAGCAGCTTAGAACTTCAAGCGGTACCCTACAATGAGCAGTTCTTC. It translates to CASSLELQAVPYNEQFF. The entire variable domain, with the rest obtained from reference TRBV11-3 and TRBJ2-1, is as follows: EAGVVQSPRYKIIEKKQPVAFWCNPISGHNTLYWYLQNLGQGPELLIRYENEEAVDDSQLPKDRFSAERLKGVDSTLKIQPAELGDSAVYLCASSLELQAVPYNEQFFGPGTRLTVL.

The table lists this clone with a few counts. The chain employs TRBV24-1 and TRBJ2-2; 8 positions agree with TRBD2. Germline V lookup: CDR1 KGHDR, CDR2 SFDVKD. Trimming cost V 2 bases and J 5 bases; bases outside gene matches: 9. The length of the CDR3 is 17 residues. The CDR3 DNA follows: TGTGCCACCAGTGATTGGGATAATCGGGAGGGTACCGGGGAGCTGTTTTTT. As protein: CATSDWDNREGTGELFF.

Many counts were recorded for this clone. The genes are TRBV28 and TRBJ1-4; a possible D gene is TRBD1 (5 bases). The CDR3 sequence is 16 residues long. Germline V gives CDR1 MDHEN, CDR2 SYDVKM. Trimming took 6 bases from V and 6 from J, leaving 20 bases between them. CDR3 DNA sequence: TGTGCCAGCAGGGGACGTAGGAGGGAGGTGGATGAAAAACTGTTTTTT. It codes for CASRGRRREVDEKLFF.

This chain connects TRBV11-2 to TRBJ2-1; D not resolved. The V end was cut by 4 bases, the J end by 2 bases, with 15 bases between. The CDR3 contains 16 residues. Per germline, CDR1 SGHAT and CDR2 FQNNGV. This chain's CDR3 is CASSSPRRQTYNEQFF. The CDR3 DNA follows: TGTGCCAGCAGCTCCCCCCGCCGACAAACCTACAATGAGCAGTTCTTC.

The V and J genes are TRBV25-1 and TRBJ1-5; D gene unclear. This CDR3 has 15 amino acids. V was shortened by 1 base and J by 4 bases, with 11 bases between the two germline ends. Germline CDR1 reads MGHDK; CDR2 reads SYGVNS. Written as DNA, the CDR3 is TGTGCCAGCAGTGAATTGGGAGGGTCTAATCAGCCCCAGCATTTT. Residues: CASSELGGSNQPQHF.

The V call is TRBV6-1, the J call TRBJ1-1; D unresolved. Trimming stripped 2 bases from V and 2 bases from J, with 9 bases between. The CDR3 runs to 14 residues. Germline V gene data show CDR1 as MNHNS and CDR2 as SASEGT. CDR3 nucleotide sequence: TGTGCCAGCAGTGAATATCGGGGTAACACTGAAGCTTTCTTT. Amino acids: CASSEYRGNTEAFF.

The J gene is TRBJ2-7, the V gene TRBV6-4; possible D gene TRBD1, 6 bases. Germline V gene sequence: CDR1 MRHNA, CDR2 SNTAGT. The CDR3 has 14 residues. The V gene lost 5 bases and the J gene lost 5 bases, with 16 bases spanning the gap. CDR3 DNA: TGTGCCAGCAGTCCTCACTCAGGGGTACACGAGCAGTACTTC. Encoded protein: CASSPHSGVHEQYF.

The gene calls are TRBV7-2 and TRBJ2-7, with 9 bases identical to TRBD1. V shed 2 bases and J 5 bases; nucleotides not matched to a gene: 4. Germline loops: CDR1 SGHTA, CDR2 FQGNSA. The CDR3 runs 14 residues. The CDR3 nucleotides read TGTGCCAGCAGCTTACTGGGACAGGGCCACGAGCAGTACTTC. This codes for CASSLLGQGHEQYF.

This chain links TRBV2 with TRBJ2-1; tentative D call: TRBD2 (6 bases). V lost 5 bases to trimming and J lost 8 bases, with 13 bases between them. There are 13 residues in the CDR3. Germline loops: CDR1 SNHLY, CDR2 FYNNEI. CDR3 nucleotide sequence: TGTGCCAGCAGTTATTCGGGGGTTGATGAGCAGTTCTTC. It is translated as CASSYSGVDEQFF.

This clone was seen many times. The chain carries TRBV12-5 and TRBJ2-1, with a weak D call TRBD2 (6 bases). The germline V gene encodes CDR1 LGHNT and CDR2 FRNRAP. CDR3 length equals 12 residues. Deletions cut 9 bases from V and 8 bases from J, with 14 bases between. CDR3 residues: CASRDSPYEQFF. The CDR3 DNA sequence: TGTGCTAGCCGGGACTCCCCTTATGAGCAGTTCTTC. Complete variable domain (other parts from reference TRBV12-5 and TRBJ2-1): DARVTQTPRHKVTEMGQEVTMRCQPILGHNTVFWYRQTMMQGLELLAYFRNRAPLDDSGMPKDRFSAEMPDATLATLKIQPSEPRDSAVYFCASRDSPYEQFFGPGTRLTVL.

The chain employs TRBV7-2 and TRBJ2-1, with 9 bases aligning to TRBD1. CDR3 length: 15 amino acids. Per germline, CDR1 SGHTA and CDR2 FQGNSA. The trim removed 3 bases at V and 8 bases at J, leaving 8 bases unmatched. This CDR3 reads CASSFGQGWIDEQFF. CDR3 coding DNA: TGTGCCAGCAGCTTTGGACAGGGGTGGATCGATGAGCAGTTCTTC.

This chain links TRBV7-9 with TRBJ2-7; TRBD1 agrees at 10 bases. J was trimmed by 6 bases and V by 5 bases; bases with no gene match: 7. Germline lookup yields CDR1 SEHNR and CDR2 FQNEAQ (reference sequence). The CDR3 contains 14 residues. CDR3 DNA sequence: TGTGCCAGCAGCCCCGGGACAGGGGTAACCGAGCAGTACTTC. Protein sequence: CASSPGTGVTEQYF.

This clone was detected once. The chain uses TRBV7-9 and TRBJ1-1; 7 positions agree with TRBD1. V lost 4 bases to trimming and J lost 5 bases; unmatched junction nucleotides: 22. The CDR3 extends over 19 amino acids. Germline CDR1 is SEHNR and CDR2 is FQNEAQ (reference sequence). CDR3 coding DNA: TGTGCCAGCAGCTCCACAATAACTCGACAGGGCTTGGTAGGTACTGAAGCTTTCTTT. This codes for CASSSTITRQGLVGTEAFF.